This T cell receptor beta chain was obtained from a study of shared clonotypes between healthy human individuals. At the level of the study: Each donor's CD8 memory used one plate, CD8 naive two, each CD4 subset three.

Per the germline V gene, CDR1 is MNHEY and CDR2 is SVGAGI. The CDR3 covers 14 residues. Trimming cost V 6 bases and J 0 bases, with 12 bases left between them. Only in-frame clones appear in the TCRdb table, and some are missing; sequencing was by immunoSEQ multiplex PCR. The sample has 900,000 to 1,200,000 clones, around 78% seen once. Notes on the study in general: About 5% of naive CD4 clonotypes were shared across a few donors.

A CD45RA+ naive subset and a CD45RA-negative memory subset were split from CD4+ cells. Concerning this clone: Its antigen is not identified.

The clonotype originates from a young man in good health. Some clones in this sample may be carry-over from other donors' samples. The chain recombines TRBV6-5 with TRBJ2-7; unclear D gene. The sequencing input was memory CD4+ T cells from PBMCs. Described subset: CD45RA-negative fraction. CDR3 in DNA: TGTGCCAGCAGCCCGCGCATGGACTCCTACGAGCAGTACTTC. Translated: CASSPRMDSYEQYF.